The 27 T cell receptor beta chains below were found in one sample sequenced in a study of post-analysis software for immune sequencing data. Overall study results and limits: Included in a set of about five TRBV segments more frequent in patients than controls were TRBV5-6, TRBV5-1 and TRBV20-1.

These receptors' targets are unknown. TCR beta libraries were prepared from cDNA with unique molecular identifiers. One entry per CDR3 protein results from TCRdb running MiXCR on the PCR reads. The data show some 190,000 distinct CDR3 sequences, around 29% seen once. Sequenced: blood. The origin of the receptors is a girl aged 2-17 years with multiple sclerosis.

The CDR3 region is CASSPDGNPQETQYF. CDR3 sequence (DNA): TGTGCCAGCAGCCCCGACGGCAATCCACAAGAGACCCAGTACTTC. V and J are TRBV12-3 or TRBV12-4 and TRBJ2-5; D unresolved. This CDR3 contains 15 residues. V was shortened by 6 bases and J by 2 bases, with 16 bases between the two germline ends.

As regards this clonotype: One end of the junction fails to match germline, which may point to a read error. The chain is built from TRBV5-1 and TRBJ2-7; tentatively, D is TRBD1 or TRBD2 (6 bases each). The CDR3 consists of 15 residues. From germline, CDR1 is SGHRS and CDR2 YFSETQ. CDR3 coding DNA: TGCGCCAGCAGCTTGGAGACGGGGGCCTCCTACGAGCAGGACTTC. This sequence encodes CASSLETGASYEQDF.

This clonotype was detected ten times or more. This chain links TRBV29-1 with TRBJ2-7; the match to TRBD1 covers 9 bases. The CDR3 length is 15 residues. J was trimmed by 2 bases and V by 0 bases; bases with no gene match: 5. Per germline, CDR1 SQVTM and CDR2 ANQGSEA. Written as DNA, the CDR3 is TGCAGCGTTGAAGAGGCGACAGGGGGACCCTACGAGCAGTACTTC. Its protein is CSVEEATGGPYEQYF.

This clonotype has just a few counts. The rearrangement joins TRBV28 to TRBJ2-2; a possible D gene is TRBD1 (6 bases). Trimming left V 10 bases short and J 4 bases short, with 16 bases between. The CDR3 is 14 amino acids. CDR1 MDHEN and CDR2 SYDVKM come from the germline V gene. The CDR3, as DNA: TGTGCCAACGGACAGTCGGGGAGCACCGGGGAGCTGTTTTTT. This gives the protein CANGQSGSTGELFF.

Comment on this clonotype: This may come from a read error, since a much larger clone is one base off. V gene TRBV5-1 combines with J gene TRBJ1-2; D is possibly TRBD1 (6 bases). This CDR3 has 13 amino acids. Germline CDR1 and CDR2: SGHRS and YFSETQ. CDR3 sequence: CVSSPGDVDGYTF. The CDR3 nucleotides read TGCGTCAGCAGCCCAGGGGACGTCGATGGCTACACCTTC.

J is TRBJ1-1 and V is TRBV28; D might be TRBD1 (6 bases). Germline CDR1 MDHEN, CDR2 SYDVKM. The CDR3 runs 15 residues. The germline V and J ends were trimmed by 2 bases and 1 base, with 11 bases remaining between them. The CDR3 loop reads CASSLVIRGNTEAFF. The CDR3 nucleotides read TGTGCCAGCAGTTTAGTGATCAGGGGGAACACTGAAGCTTTCTTT.

This clonotype was observed many times. The gene calls are TRBV12-3 or TRBV12-4 and TRBJ2-1; TRBD2 matches at 10 bases. V trimming: 0 bases; J trimming: 7 bases; junction bases outside the gene matches: 9. The CDR3 loop spans 17 amino acids. CDR3 region: CASSLASLAGVGNEQFF. In nucleotides, the CDR3 is TGTGCCAGCAGTTTAGCAAGCCTAGCGGGGGTAGGGAATGAGCAGTTCTTC.

This clonotype was recorded at least ten times. The chain combines TRBV29-1 with TRBJ2-3; D is perhaps TRBD1 or TRBD2 (5 bases each). Germline V CDR1 and CDR2: SQVTM, ANQGSEA. This CDR3 contains 16 residues. Trimming took off 7 bases at V and 2 bases at J, with 22 bases between the two ends. The CDR3 nucleotides read TGCAGCGGGAGGACAAGTGGGGCCTTCTCCACAGATACGCAGTATTTT. It yields the protein CSGRTSGAFSTDTQYF.

This clonotype was seen at least ten times. The rearrangement uses TRBV7-2 and TRBJ2-1, with D tentatively TRBD1 (5 bases). With 4 bases removed from V and 5 bases from J, the gap between germline ends came to 9 bases. CDR1 and CDR2 from the germline V gene are SGHTA and FQGNSA. The CDR3 has 13 amino acids. DNA for the CDR3: TGTGCCAGCAGCTCCGACAGAGACAATGAGCAGTTCTTC. Translation: CASSSDRDNEQFF.

This clonotype was observed many times. The chain couples TRBV15 to TRBJ2-5, with D maybe TRBD1 (5 bases). The CDR3 length is 15 residues. Between the trimmed V and J ends, which lost 0 bases and 5 bases, there was a span of 13 bases. Germline lookup yields CDR1 LNHNV and CDR2 YYDKDF (reference sequence). The CDR3: CATSRDLQGGETQYF. For the CDR3, the DNA is TGTGCCACCAGCAGAGATCTGCAGGGTGGGGAGACCCAGTACTTC.

The sample holds a few counts of this clonotype. This sequence joins TRBV11-2 and TRBJ2-3; 8 bases agree with TRBD1. V shed 2 bases, J shed 2 bases, and the junction held 9 bases outside the gene matches. The CDR3 loop spans 17 amino acids. Per the germline V gene, CDR1 is SGHAT and CDR2 is FQNNGV. This CDR3 reads CASSLPLTGVATDTQYF. CDR3 nucleotides: TGTGCCAGCAGCTTACCACTGACAGGGGTTGCCACAGATACGCAGTATTTT.

The rearrangement uses TRBV20-1 and TRBJ1-1; D gene ambiguous. With 0 bases removed from V and 0 bases from J, the gap between germline ends came to 8 bases. The CDR3 loop spans 14 amino acids. The germline gives CDR1 DFQATT, CDR2 SNEGSKA (reference sequence). CDR3 coding DNA: TGCAGTGCTAGAGACAGTAGGATGAACACTGAAGCTTTCTTT. Its protein product is CSARDSRMNTEAFF.

The V gene is TRBV5-1, the J gene TRBJ2-1; D is unclear. Germline V lookup: CDR1 SGHRS, CDR2 YFSETQ. This CDR3 is 13 amino acids long. Trimming took off 0 bases at V and 6 bases at J, with 7 bases between the two ends. DNA for the CDR3: TGCGCCAGCAGCTTGGCCTCCGGCAATGAGCAGTTCTTC. Translated: CASSLASGNEQFF.

For this clonotype: This may be a read error: a much more frequent sequence differs by one nucleotide. This chain uses TRBV4-2 with TRBJ1-4; 9 bases align to TRBD1. Germline loops: CDR1 LGHNA, CDR2 YNFKEQ. The CDR3 covers 15 residues. In DNA form, the CDR3 reads TGTGCCAGCAGCCAAACAGGGGGCACTAATGAAAAACCGTTTTTT. Translated: CASSQTGGTNEKPFF.

The chain has TRBV6-1 and TRBJ2-7; 9 bases map to TRBD1. Looked up from germline, CDR1 is MNHNS and CDR2 is SASEGT. J lost 7 bases, V lost 3 bases, and 7 bases had no gene match. The CDR3 has 14 residues. The chain's CDR3 is CASSEDRGGNEQYF. The DNA of the CDR3 is TGTGCCAGCAGTGAGGACAGGGGCGGCAATGAGCAGTACTTC.

The chain joins TRBV6-2 or TRBV6-3 to TRBJ2-4; tentative D call: TRBD1 (7 bases). The assigned J gene may be wrong: the sequence end matches TRBJ2-7 better. The CDR3 is 14 amino acids. CDR1 is MNHEY, CDR2 SVGEGT, per germline. The CDR3 is CASRGGTDHYEQYF. The CDR3 DNA reads as TGTGCCAGCAGAGGGGGGACAGACCACTACGAGCAGTACTTC.

This clonotype has a count of ten or more. V is TRBV28 and J is TRBJ2-1; tentatively, D is TRBD2 (5 bases). Trimming stripped 7 bases from V and 0 bases from J, with 13 bases between. In germline, CDR1 is MDHEN, CDR2 SYDVKM. The CDR3 length is 15 residues. The CDR3 DNA follows: TGTGCCAGCATTCTGGGCGGAGGCTCCTACAATGAGCAGTTCTTC. Its protein product is CASILGGGSYNEQFF. Looking up the rest from reference TRBV28 and TRBJ2-1 gives the full variable domain: DVKVTQSSRYLVKRTGEKVFLECVQDMDHENMFWYRQDPGLGLRLIYFSYDVKMKEKGDIPEGYSVSREKKERFSLILESASTNQTSMYLCASILGGGSYNEQFFGPGTRLTVL.

This clonotype turned up a few times. The V call is TRBV19, the J call TRBJ2-5; tentatively, D is TRBD2 (6 bases). CDR1 and CDR2 from the germline V gene are LNHDA and SQIVND (reference sequence). CDR3 length: 14 residues. The V end lost 5 bases, the J end lost 5 bases, and 15 bases lay between the germline ends. In DNA form, the CDR3 reads TGTGCCAGTAGTGGGCGGGGTCGTCGGGAGACCCAGTACTTC. This codes for CASSGRGRRETQYF.

The chain recombines TRBV7-8 with TRBJ2-2, with 7 bases lining up with TRBD1. The CDR3 length is 16 residues. With V trimmed by 7 bases and J by 1 base, 9 bases remained unmatched. The V gene's germline CDR1 is SGHVS and CDR2 FQNEAQ. The CDR3 region has the DNA TGTGCCAGCAACTCGTTAAGACAGGGGAACACCGGGGAGCTGTTTTTT. Protein product: CASNSLRQGNTGELFF.

This rearrangement joins TRBV20-1 to TRBJ2-1, with D perhaps TRBD1 (6 bases). CDR3 length: 15 residues. Per germline, CDR1 DFQATT and CDR2 SNEGSKA (reference sequence). With 6 bases removed from V and 0 bases from J, the gap between germline ends came to 15 bases. This CDR3 reads CSATGTQSSYNEQFF. CDR3 DNA: TGCAGTGCGACCGGGACACAGAGCTCCTACAATGAGCAGTTCTTC.

This clonotype was seen many times. The chain employs TRBV20-1 and TRBJ1-2; D ambiguous. Looked up from germline, CDR1 is DFQATT and CDR2 is SNEGSKA (reference sequence). This CDR3 region has 10 residues. The CDR3 region is CSPGRDGYTF. CDR3 coding DNA: TGCAGCCCCGGGAGGGATGGCTACACCTTC.

This clonotype has at least ten counts. The rearrangement links TRBV5-1 to TRBJ2-5; TRBD2 aligns across 9 bases. Germline assignment: CDR1 SGHRS and CDR2 YFSETQ. The CDR3 covers 16 residues. V shed 6 bases, J shed 4 bases, and the junction held 13 bases outside the gene matches. The chain's CDR3 is CASKPSGTLLGETQYF. The CDR3 DNA sequence: TGCGCCAGCAAGCCTAGCGGGACCTTGCTGGGAGAGACCCAGTACTTC.

This clonotype came up a few times. The chain uses TRBV11-2 and TRBJ2-1; D not certain. Germline lookup yields CDR1 SGHAT and CDR2 FQNNGV. The CDR3 sequence is 13 residues long. V dropped 1 base and J dropped 6 bases, with 7 bases sitting between them. The CDR3 region has the DNA TGTGCCAGCAGCTTAGGACATAGCAATGAGCAGTTCTTC. Its protein product is CASSLGHSNEQFF.

This clonotype was observed at least ten times. V usage is TRBV3-1 and J usage is TRBJ1-2; D perhaps matches TRBD1 (5 bases). Trimming left V 4 bases short and J 5 bases short, with 17 bases between. The CDR3 loop spans 15 amino acids. Germline V gene data show CDR1 as LGHDT and CDR2 as YNNKEL (reference sequence). CDR3 bases: TGTGCCAGCAGCCCGCAAATAGGGACGGAGTATGGCTACACCTTC. It yields the protein CASSPQIGTEYGYTF.

This clonotype was recorded at least ten times. V is TRBV3-1 and J is TRBJ2-7; D may correspond to TRBD1 or TRBD2 (6 bases each). V was trimmed by 4 bases and J by 4 bases, leaving 14 bases between them. The CDR3 is made up of 14 amino acids. Germline-derived CDR1 and CDR2 are LGHDT and YNNKEL (reference sequence). The CDR3 DNA reads as TGTGCCAGCAGCCCCCCCGGGGGCGGTTACGAGCAGTACTTC. Protein sequence: CASSPPGGGYEQYF.

This clonotype was observed a few times. The chain links TRBV18 to TRBJ1-1; 8 bases are shared with TRBD1. This CDR3 region has 18 residues. CDR1 is KGHSH and CDR2 is LQKENI in the germline V gene. V shed 1 base and J 3 bases; nucleotides not matched to a gene: 13. This chain's CDR3 is CASSPLRTGLGVHTEAFF. The DNA of the CDR3 is TGTGCCAGCTCACCACTGAGGACAGGGCTAGGGGTACACACTGAAGCTTTCTTT.

This clonotype was detected many times. This sequence joins TRBV5-6 and TRBJ1-2; no clear D. The CDR3 contains 13 residues. Trimming removed 3 bases at V and 2 bases at J, with 8 bases between. The germline V gene has CDR1 SGHDT and CDR2 YYEEEE. CDR3 residues: CASSSGPNYGYTF. CDR3 nucleotides: TGTGCCAGCAGCTCAGGTCCCAACTATGGCTACACCTTC.